This T cell receptor beta chain was captured in a study of Ad26.COV2.S vaccination and SARS-CoV-2 variants. General observations from the study: The TCR-based breadth and depth measures might underestimate overall T cell responses. Recipients of vaccine and of placebo showed similar breadth of their non-spike TCR repertoires. Vaccinated individuals (as opposed to placebo recipients) had higher spike-specific TCR breadth. Spike-specific CD8+ and CD4+ T cell responses reportedly showed substantial breadth after vaccination.

CDR3 length: 16 amino acids. The V gene end was trimmed by 3 bases and the J gene end by 7 bases; junction bases not matched to a gene: 8. Germline values: CDR1 MNHEY, CDR2 SMNVEV (reference sequence). Clones were sequenced by immunoSEQ multiplex PCR, and TCRdb holds only the in-frame ones, with some missing. The table includes about 350,000 clones, around 90% detected once. Points on this clone: Its antigen remains unidentified.

This clonotype was obtained from a human donor who had recovered from COVID-19. The sequencing used peripheral blood, collected after recovery from COVID-19. V and J are TRBV27 and TRBJ1-6; 8 bases map to TRBD1. CDR3 in amino acids: CASSLGTGHQNSPLHF. The CDR3 bases are TGTGCCAGCAGTTTGGGGACAGGTCACCAAAATTCACCCCTCCACTTT.